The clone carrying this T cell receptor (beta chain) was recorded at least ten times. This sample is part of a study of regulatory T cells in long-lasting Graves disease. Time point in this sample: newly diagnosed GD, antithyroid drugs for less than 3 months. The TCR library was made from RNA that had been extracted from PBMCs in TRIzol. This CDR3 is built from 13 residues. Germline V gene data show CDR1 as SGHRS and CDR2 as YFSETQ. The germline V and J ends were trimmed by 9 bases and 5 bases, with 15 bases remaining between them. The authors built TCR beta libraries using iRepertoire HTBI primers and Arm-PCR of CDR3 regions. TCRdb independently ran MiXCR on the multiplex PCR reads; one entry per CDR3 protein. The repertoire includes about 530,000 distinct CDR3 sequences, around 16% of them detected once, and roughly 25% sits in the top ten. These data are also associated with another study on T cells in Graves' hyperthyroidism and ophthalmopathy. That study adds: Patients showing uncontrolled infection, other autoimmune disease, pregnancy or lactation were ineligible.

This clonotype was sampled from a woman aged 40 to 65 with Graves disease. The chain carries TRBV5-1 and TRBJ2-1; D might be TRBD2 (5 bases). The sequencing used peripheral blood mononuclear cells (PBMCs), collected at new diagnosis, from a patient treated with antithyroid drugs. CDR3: CATAREQDNEQFF. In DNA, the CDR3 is TGCGCCACCGCAAGGGAGCAGGACAATGAGCAGTTCTTC.